Listed here are 26 T cell receptor beta chains from one sample, sequenced in a study of technical replicates of blood from a handful of donors. This table comes from immunoSEQ multiplex PCR, and its TCRdb copy is limited to in-frame clones, with some not included. The profile shows more than 75,000 clones, roughly 93% of them singletons. The sequenced material came from T cells isolated from PBMCs. All receptors come from a human donor in good health.

This chain connects TRBV19 to TRBJ2-3, with TRBD1 as a possible D gene (6 bases). CDR1 and CDR2 from the germline V gene are LNHDA and SQIVND (reference sequence). V lost 4 bases and J lost 2, with 19 bases in between. The CDR3 sequence is 17 residues long. The CDR3, as DNA: TGTGCCAGTAGTAGACGTTGGGGGCCCCTACTCACAGATACGCAGTATTTT. Translation gives CASSRRWGPLLTDTQYF.

The chain recombines TRBV29-1 with TRBJ2-1, with TRBD2 matching over 7 bases. Germline CDR1 SQVTM, CDR2 ANQGSEA. CDR3 size: 13 residues. Losses at the gene ends were 3 bases for V and 7 bases for J; bases not matched to a gene: 6. The CDR3 DNA follows: TGCAGCGTTGAGCGACTAGCTGGAAATGAGCAGTTCTTC. This gives the protein CSVERLAGNEQFF.

The chain employs TRBV7-9 and TRBJ2-1; 7 positions match TRBD2. CDR3 length equals 13 residues. Per germline, CDR1 SEHNR and CDR2 FQNEAQ (reference sequence). J gave up 8 bases and V 0 bases, and 1 base lay outside the gene matches. This CDR3 reads CASSLAAGDEQFF. DNA of the CDR3: TGTGCCAGCAGCTTAGCGGCGGGAGATGAGCAGTTCTTC.

The chain combines TRBV19 with TRBJ1-1; 7 nucleotides agree with TRBD1. Germline V gene lookup returns CDR1 LNHDA and CDR2 SQIVND (reference sequence). Trimming cost V 1 base and J 2 bases; bases outside gene matches: 13. This CDR3 contains 18 residues. This CDR3 reads CASSIARTGVRVNTEAFF. Here the CDR3 DNA reads TGTGCCAGTAGTATAGCCCGGACAGGAGTGAGGGTAAACACTGAAGCTTTCTTT.

This chain joins TRBV6-5 and TRBJ2-5, with D perhaps matching TRBD2 (5 bases). V was shortened by 0 bases and J by 5 bases, with 16 bases between the two germline ends. The CDR3 extends over 16 amino acids. From germline, CDR1 is MNHEY and CDR2 SVGAGI. This chain's CDR3 is CASSYSPGGRGETQYF. For the CDR3, the DNA is TGTGCCAGCAGTTACTCCCCCGGAGGCCGCGGGGAGACCCAGTACTTC.

The chain combines TRBV29-1 with TRBJ2-7, with a tentative D call TRBD2 (5 bases). CDR3 size: 12 residues. Germline V gene data show CDR1 as SQVTM and CDR2 as ANQGSEA. V gave up 1 base and J gave up 5 bases, with 9 bases separating them. This CDR3 reads CSVEGMEDEQYF. In DNA form, the CDR3 reads TGCAGCGTTGAAGGGATGGAGGACGAGCAGTACTTC.

This sequence joins TRBV28 and TRBJ1-3; TRBD1 aligns across 7 bases. This CDR3 contains 13 residues. Germline CDR1 is MDHEN and CDR2 is SYDVKM. The junction had 3 bases not matched to a gene; V was cut back by 2 bases and J by 8 bases. CDR3 sequence: CASSLTGAYTIYF. The CDR3, as DNA: TGTGCCAGCAGTTTAACAGGGGCATACACCATATATTTT.

The J gene is TRBJ1-2, the V gene TRBV18; D unclear. Trimming stripped 0 bases from V and 1 base from J, with 3 bases between. The length of the CDR3 is 13 residues. The germline gives CDR1 KGHSH, CDR2 LQKENI. The CDR3 region has the DNA TGTGCCAGCTCACCACCCGGTAACTATGGCTACACCTTC. Residues: CASSPPGNYGYTF.

The chain couples TRBV25-1 to TRBJ1-1, with D possibly being TRBD1 (5 bases). The germline gives CDR1 MGHDK, CDR2 SYGVNS. The ends were cut back, 0 bases at V and 7 bases at J, with 9 bases in the middle. The length of the CDR3 is 13 residues. The CDR3: CASSEYSGVEAFF. The CDR3 DNA reads TGTGCCAGCAGTGAATATTCGGGGGTTGAAGCTTTCTTT.

The rearrangement joins TRBV2 to TRBJ2-7, with 14 bases identical to TRBD2. Losses at the gene ends were 6 bases for V and 6 bases for J; bases not matched to a gene: 7. The CDR3 runs 15 residues. CDR1 is SNHLY, CDR2 FYNNEI, per germline. In nucleotides, the CDR3 is TGTGCCAGCAGAGGAGGACTAGCGGGAGGCTTCGAGCAGTACTTC. It encodes CASRGGLAGGFEQYF. Variable domain in full (rest from reference TRBV2 and TRBJ2-7): EPEVTQTPSHQVTQMGQEVILRCVPISNHLYFYWYRQILGQKVEFLVSFYNNEISEKSEIFDDQFSVERPDGSNFTLKIRSTKLEDSAMYFCASRGGLAGGFEQYFGPGTRLTVT.

V gene TRBV15 combines with J gene TRBJ1-2; possibly TRBD1 for D (5 bases). Deletions cut 0 bases from V and 8 bases from J, with 16 bases between. CDR3 length: 15 residues. Germline CDR1 reads LNHNV; CDR2 reads YYDKDF (reference sequence). The DNA of the CDR3 is TGTGCCACCAGCAGAGATAAGGAGGGGATTCGGGGCTACACCTTC. Translating it yields CATSRDKEGIRGYTF.

The chain joins TRBV6-5 to TRBJ2-7; the match to TRBD1 covers 9 bases. CDR1 MNHEY and CDR2 SVGAGI come from the germline V gene. The CDR3 length is 15 residues. The ends lost 0 bases at V and 6 bases at J; junction bases unmatched: 6. The CDR3 sequence is CASSYSGATGGEQYF. The CDR3 nucleotides read TGTGCCAGCAGTTACTCGGGAGCGACAGGGGGCGAGCAGTACTTC.

This chain links TRBV5-5 with TRBJ1-1; TRBD1 is a possible D gene (6 bases). The V gene lost 3 bases and the J gene lost 1 base, with 10 bases spanning the gap. This CDR3 is 14 amino acids long. CDR1 and CDR2 (germline): SGHKS, YYEKEE (reference sequence). CDR3 nucleotide sequence: TGTGCCAGCAGCTCGACGACAGGGAACACTGAAGCTTTCTTT. Translation: CASSSTTGNTEAFF.

J is TRBJ1-5 and V is TRBV18, with TRBD1 matching 9 bases. Germline CDR1 and CDR2: KGHSH and LQKENI. The CDR3 totals 17 residues. After removal of 0 bases from V and 4 bases from J, the junction contained 7 bases not matched to a gene. Here the CDR3 reads CASSPPLTGGKNQPQHF. The CDR3, as DNA: TGTGCCAGCTCACCACCGCTGACAGGGGGTAAGAATCAGCCCCAGCATTTT.

The chain joins TRBV28 to TRBJ1-5, with TRBD1 matching 7 bases. Trimming took 4 bases from V and 7 from J; bases not matched to a gene: 10. Germline-derived CDR1 and CDR2 are MDHEN and SYDVKM. There are 15 residues in the CDR3. The CDR3 coding sequence is TGTGCCAGCAGTTCCCTGGACAGGCCCGGACAGCCCCAGCATTTT. Translation gives CASSSLDRPGQPQHF.

This clone was detected once. This chain uses TRBV5-1 with TRBJ1-2; no clear D. Trimming left V 3 bases short and J 2 bases short, with 8 bases between. CDR1 SGHRS and CDR2 YFSETQ come from the germline V gene. The CDR3 covers 13 residues. The CDR3 coding sequence is TGCGCCAGCAGCTCTGAGAGAAACTATGGCTACACCTTC. Protein: CASSSERNYGYTF.

V is TRBV6-1 and J is TRBJ2-3; 14 bases line up with TRBD2. CDR1 and CDR2 from the germline V gene are MNHNS and SASEGT. V dropped 5 bases and J dropped 8; count of bases not matched to a gene: 15. The CDR3 runs to 18 residues. The DNA for the CDR3 is TGTGCCAGCAGTCAAGGACTAGCGGGAGGTCGGCGCTCGAGTACGCAGTATTTT. Amino acids: CASSQGLAGGRRSSTQYF.

This chain joins TRBV28 and TRBJ1-2; D possibly corresponds to TRBD1 (5 bases). The germline CDR1 and CDR2 sequences are MDHEN and SYDVKM. Trimming took off 6 bases at V and 3 bases at J, with 17 bases between the two ends. The CDR3 runs 15 residues. CDR3 DNA: TGTGCCAGCAGAACCCCCGGGCAGGGTGACTATGGCTACACCTTC. Translating gives CASRTPGQGDYGYTF.

This chain links TRBV19 with TRBJ2-7, with 13 bases aligning to TRBD2. The CDR3 is made up of 14 amino acids. Germline lookup yields CDR1 LNHDA and CDR2 SQIVND (reference sequence). V lost 5 bases, J lost 6 bases, and 4 bases stayed unmatched. CDR3 loop: CASSPRTSGSEQYF. The CDR3 DNA follows: TGTGCCAGTAGTCCCCGGACTAGCGGGAGCGAGCAGTACTTC.

The CDR3 DNA sequence: TGCGCCAGCAGCCCTCGCGGGGGCACAACTAATGAAAAACTGTTTTTT. Translating it yields CASSPRGGTTNEKLFF. The chain has TRBV4-1 and TRBJ1-4; perhaps TRBD1 as D (6 bases). CDR3 length equals 16 residues. Germline V CDR1 and CDR2: MGHRA, YSYEKL. Trimming removed 4 bases from V and 0 bases from J, with 12 bases in between.

The chain employs TRBV21-1 and TRBJ1-1. TRBV21-1 is a documented pseudogene. The CDR3 has 14 residues. The CDR3 DNA sequence: TGTGCCAGCACAACCCAAAGAGTGAACACTGAAGCTTTCTTT. Its translation: CASTTQRVNTEAFF.

CDR3 amino acids: CASRPITGRQETQYF. CDR3 nucleotide sequence: TGTGCCAGCAGGCCGATTACGGGGAGGCAAGAGACCCAGTACTTC. This chain links TRBV7-6 with TRBJ2-5, with a tentative D call TRBD2 (6 bases). The CDR3 runs to 15 residues. CDR1 and CDR2 (germline): SGHVS, FNYEAQ. V lost 6 bases and J lost 2, with 16 bases in between.

This chain connects TRBV5-4 to TRBJ2-2; 7 bases match TRBD1. CDR3 length: 16 residues. CDR1 is SGHNT and CDR2 is YYREEE in the germline V gene (reference sequence). The V segment lost 4 bases and the J segment 3 bases; nucleotides outside the gene matches: 9. In DNA, the CDR3 is TGTGCCAGCAGCCCCCGGCTTACAGGGGACACCGGGGAGCTGTTTTTT. Amino acids: CASSPRLTGDTGELFF.

This chain joins TRBV12-5 and TRBJ1-2; D is uncertain. Trimming pared 3 bases from V and 3 bases from J, leaving 14 bases between. The CDR3 is 15 amino acids. Per the germline V gene, CDR1 is LGHNT and CDR2 is FRNRAP. This CDR3 is CASGFSLVRDYGYTF. The CDR3 nucleotides are TGTGCTAGTGGTTTCTCCCTAGTTCGGGACTATGGCTACACCTTC.

This clone has only a few counts. The chain links TRBV4-2 to TRBJ1-2, with D possibly TRBD1 on 6 matching bases. Germline V gene sequence: CDR1 LGHNA, CDR2 YNFKEQ. This CDR3 is 14 amino acids long. Trimming took 5 bases from V and 1 from J, leaving 11 bases between them. DNA for the CDR3: TGTGCCAGCAGCGCAGGACAGCTTAACTATGGCTACACCTTC. Its translation is CASSAGQLNYGYTF.

V usage is TRBV4-1 and J usage is TRBJ2-2; D possibly corresponds to TRBD2 (5 bases). Germline-derived CDR1 and CDR2 are MGHRA and YSYEKL. The CDR3 has 17 residues. V dropped 2 bases and J dropped 0 bases, with 13 bases sitting between them. The CDR3 coding sequence is TGCGCCAGCAGCCAAAGAGTTGCGGGCGCGAACACCGGGGAGCTGTTTTTT. This translates into CASSQRVAGANTGELFF.